Included here is one TCR beta chain sequence, with context. Generated by immunoSEQ multiplex PCR, the TCRdb table keeps only in-frame clones and is missing some. The table includes around 260,000 clones, around 92% detected once. The CDR3 is 16 residues long. Germline V lookup: CDR1 LGHNT, CDR2 FRNRAP. The V and J ends lost 5 bases and 0 bases, in that order; junction bases with no gene match: 3. The data belong to a study of blood T cell repertoires in COVID-19. The sample consisted of peripheral blood. This rearrangement joins TRBV12-5 to TRBJ2-3, with 12 bases identical to TRBD2. This sequence originates from a person under 35 with COVID-19, enrolled during active disease. CDR3 loop: CASGPGTSGSTDTQYF. The CDR3 DNA reads as TGTGCTAGTGGTCCCGGGACTAGCGGGAGCACAGATACGCAGTATTTT.